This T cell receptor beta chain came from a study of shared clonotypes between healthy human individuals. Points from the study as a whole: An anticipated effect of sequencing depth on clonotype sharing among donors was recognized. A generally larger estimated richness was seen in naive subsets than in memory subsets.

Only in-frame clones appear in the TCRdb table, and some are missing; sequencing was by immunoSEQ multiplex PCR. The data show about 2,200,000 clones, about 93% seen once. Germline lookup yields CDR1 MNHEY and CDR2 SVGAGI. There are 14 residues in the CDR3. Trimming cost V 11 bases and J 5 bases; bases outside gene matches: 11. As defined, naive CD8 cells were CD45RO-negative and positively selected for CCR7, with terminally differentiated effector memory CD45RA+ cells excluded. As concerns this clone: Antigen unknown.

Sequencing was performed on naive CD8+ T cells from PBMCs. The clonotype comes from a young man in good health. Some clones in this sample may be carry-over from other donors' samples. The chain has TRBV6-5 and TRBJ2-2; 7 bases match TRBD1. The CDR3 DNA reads TGTGCCGTCCTGGGCAGGGGGATGACCGGGGAGCTGTTTTTT. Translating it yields CAVLGRGMTGELFF.